This T cell receptor (beta chain) derives from a study of T-cell memory formation after mild COVID-19. Per the germline V gene, CDR1 is SGDLS and CDR2 is YYNGEE. Trimming left V 0 bases short and J 0 bases short, with 9 bases between. This CDR3 spans 15 amino acids. 5'RACE primed from the constant segment yielded TCR alpha and TCR beta cDNA libraries bearing sample barcodes and UMIs. TCRdb passed the 5' RACE reads through MiXCR, listing each CDR3 protein once. The repertoire has 140,000 or so distinct CDR3 sequences, roughly 6.2% of them found once; the top ten carry approximately 2.1%. This chain links TRBV9 with TRBJ1-2; D is unclear. This TCR came from an adult woman who had mild COVID-19 (a few samples of this study predate the infection). Cell type and time point are not known. The sequencing input was PBMCs or a T cell subset sorted from them (not recorded which). CDR3 protein: CASSVGGLANYGYTF. The CDR3 DNA follows: TGTGCCAGCAGCGTAGGAGGGTTGGCTAACTATGGCTACACCTTC.